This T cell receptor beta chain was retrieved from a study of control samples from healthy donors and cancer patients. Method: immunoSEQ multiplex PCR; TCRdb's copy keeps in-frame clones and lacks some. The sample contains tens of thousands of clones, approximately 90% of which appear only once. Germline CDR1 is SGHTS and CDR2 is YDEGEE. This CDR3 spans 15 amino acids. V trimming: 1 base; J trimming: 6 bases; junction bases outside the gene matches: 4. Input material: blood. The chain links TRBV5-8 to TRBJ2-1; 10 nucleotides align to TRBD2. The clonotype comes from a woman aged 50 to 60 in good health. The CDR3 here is CASSLRLAGANEQFF. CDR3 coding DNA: TGTGCCAGCAGCTTGAGGCTAGCGGGGGCCAATGAGCAGTTCTTC.